A single TCR beta chain is shown here with its context. As yet, its antigen is unknown. CDR3 length: 13 residues. From germline, CDR1 is MNHNS and CDR2 SASEGT. With 8 bases clipped from V and 5 bases from J, the junction kept 4 bases outside the gene matches. The sample belongs to a study of cytomegalovirus exposure and HLA in healthy donors. Study information: Caucasian-associated ancestry cluster membership applied to about 77% of nearly 400 genotyped donors.

PCR was performed using 60 Vbeta and 13 Jbeta primers. Produced via immunoSEQ multiplex PCR; TCRdb's table is partial and in-frame only. Here the sample table reports about 200,000 clones. Overall study results and limits: Judged likely to be a sequencing artifact was a cluster of highly shared sequence variants. There were about 160 TCR beta chains listed as cytomegalovirus-associated. TCR beta chain V- and J-gene trimming was linked, in a later analysis, to a missense variant in DCLRE1C.

Source material: PBMCs. This rearrangement joins TRBV6-1 to TRBJ1-5; 9 nucleotides agree with TRBD1. This TCR derives from a girl aged 2-10 years in good health and CMV-seropositive. CDR3 DNA: TGTGCCAGCTTGGGACAGGGCCATCAGCCCCAGCATTTT. Encoded protein: CASLGQGHQPQHF.